This T cell receptor beta chain was captured in a study of blood T cells in healthy people across ages. This clonotype was detected only a few times. Its antigen remains unidentified. Its ends do not fully match the called genes, so a read error is possible. Total RNA amounts of at least 5.5 micrograms were extracted per sample. Through a sample-barcoded 5' primer and a J-beta primer mix, a second PCR was run for about 7 to 12 cycles. A template-switch adaptor with 12 random nucleotides tagged each cDNA molecule. TCRdb re-called the 5' RACE reads with MiXCR, one entry per CDR3 protein. This table holds 710,000 or so distinct CDR3 sequences, approximately 22% found once. The study, taken as a whole, reports: Relative to aged donors, long-lived donors carried more naive CD4+ cells and displayed higher diversity. Considered underestimates were the diversity estimates obtained from one million T cells.

The CDR3 sequence is 14 residues long. V gene TRBV12-3 or TRBV12-4 combines with J gene TRBJ2-2, with 7 bases fitting TRBD2. The clonotype originates from a man aged 65 to 85 in good health. Material for sequencing was blood. The CDR3 spells CASRLAGAAGELFF. In nucleotides, the CDR3 is TGTGCCAGCAGATTAGCGGGCGCCGCCGGGGAGCTGTTTTTT.